Described below is a single TCR beta chain sequence and its context. No antigen is known for it. No clone much larger than this one lies a single base away; base qualities are absent. Libraries were constructed by UMI-ligation and nested PCR. To cover both TRBC1 and TRBC2, the beta constant-region primer consisted of an equimolar mix of two oligonucleotides. Four rounds of PCR, combining the SP2 primer with nested alpha and beta constant-region primers, were used to amplify the ligated cDNA. T4 RNA ligase 1 ligated a single-stranded oligonucleotide carrying the SP2 primer and a 12-nucleotide UMI to the cDNA 3' end. The ligation reaction was incubated at 16°C for about 20-24 hours. PCR2 was typically performed as a SYBR Green qPCR and was stopped at a predetermined threshold so that over-amplification was prevented. Agencourt AMPure XP magnetic beads were used for all purifications after the first. Libraries were quantified by Qubit and checked on a TapeStation, with a main peak expected near 650 bp. The pooled libraries were sequenced on an Illumina MiSeq using v2 2x251 paired-end kits, which usually yielded about 0.85-2 million reads per sample. Libraries were pooled at around 4 nM per sample, and 5-7% PhiX was added to improve cluster recognition. The source study handled its data this way. V and J genes were assigned to Demultiplexor-processed FASTQ reads by Decombinator through tag matching, with a single base-pair mismatch being allowed. Collapsinator used UMIs to correct both sequencing errors and frequency errors arising from PCR heterogeneity. TCRs were translated and CDR3s were extracted from the conserved cysteine to the FGXG phenylalanine by CDR3Translator, with non-productive sequences being flagged. Repertoires were subsampled to equal numbers of UMI-defined TCRs before Gini, Shannon entropy and inverse Simpson indices were calculated. Within the linear range, a power law was fitted to clonotype abundance distributions using maximum likelihood. For one naive CD8 sample, the pipeline and MIGEC produced similar UMI counts, unique TCR numbers and clonal distributions. Repertoires were searched for about 7,300 CMV-associated CDR3 sequences compiled from VDJdb and a published dataset. TCRdb ran its own pipeline on the public reads, namely fastp trimming at Q25 and MiXCR clone calling, and kept in-frame beta chains. Duplicate CDR3 protein sequences are folded into a single record with the most common DNA and genes. The authors' filters were not applied to this entry. Present in this sample are some 110,000 distinct CDR3 sequences, over 30% of which were seen just once. The ten largest account for 0.8% to 1% of the sample.

This specimen comes from a study of naive and memory T cell subsets (dated by TCRdb to about 2017). About the full investigation: An open-source, UMI-based TCR alpha and beta sequencing pipeline was applied to sorted naive and memory peripheral blood T cell subsets. RNA was DNase-treated and reverse transcribed with TCR constant-region primers, mostly using SuperScript III. The functional CMV T cell responses agreed completely with IgG serology results.

From the second PCR step onward, the TCR alpha chain libraries and the TCR beta chain libraries were amplified separately. Donor CMV status was determined by IFNgamma production from CD4+ T cells after overnight stimulation of fresh PBMCs with CMV viral lysate. Miltenyi beads were used first to positively select CD4 T cells, and CD8 T cells were then positively selected from the CD4-negative fraction. Cells stained for CD3, CD4, CD8, CD45RA, CD27 and a live/dead dye were sorted on a BD Aria II into four subsets by CD45RA and CD27. Blood came from a few healthy volunteers, each fractionated into CD4 and CD8 T cells and then into four differentiation subsets. Roughly 0.11 L of peripheral blood was collected from each donor, and PBMC were isolated by Ficoll-Paque PLUS density-gradient centrifugation. The sorted cells were lysed in RLT buffer, after which RNA was extracted using a Qiagen RNeasy kit and kept at -80 degrees C.

Overall study outcomes, separate from this receptor: Each clonotype was defined as a single alpha or beta chain sequence rather than as a paired alpha/beta receptor. A power law was followed by TCR abundance, with an exponent that differed between naive and memory subsets but was consistent across the three individuals. After error correction, over 95% of naive TCR sequences appeared only once, giving much steeper abundance distributions than memory subsets. The repertoire findings for the naive and memory subsets could not be validated against a ground truth, as none was available. RNA-based TCR counts may be affected by expression changes linked to T cell activation and differentiation. In both CD4 and CD8 cells, going from naive through CM, EM and EMRA, the Gini index went up while Shannon and inverse Simpson diversity went down.

Reading the germline V gene gives CDR1 MNHEY and CDR2 SVGAGI. V drops 6 bases and J drops 4 bases, leaving 12 bases in between. The CDR3 covers 14 residues, taking in both the cysteine and the phenylalanine. The read is trimmed to its CDR3 DNA, 42 bases read in frame from base 1. The sequenced material came from central memory CD4+ T cells from blood. This sample's cell subset or site label indicates: central memory, CD45RA- CD27+. The origin of this receptor is a human donor in good health. The rearrangement combines TRBV6-5 with TRBJ1-4; the D gene is not confidently resolved. The CDR3 reads as follows: CASSPGSRNEKLFF. The bases are TGTGCCAGCAGCCCCGGGTCGCGTAATGAAAAACTGTTTTTT.